This TCR beta chain was identified in a study of shared clonotypes between healthy human individuals. Whole-study context: CD4 naive and memory got three plates each, CD8 naive two, CD8 memory one.

V shed 6 bases and J 13 bases; nucleotides not matched to a gene: 13. Germline V gives CDR1 MDHEN, CDR2 SYDVKM. The CDR3 runs to 14 residues. In the case of this clone: Its antigen is not identified.

Original processing notes: ImmunoSEQ gave junction-only sequences without quality scores, so filtering differed. Some clones are missing from TCRdb's copy, which holds only in-frame ones; the method was immunoSEQ multiplex PCR. The DNA gave D and trimming, while V, J and clone size come from that table. The sample lists about 1 million clones, roughly 80% seen once, with 1.4% to 1.5% in the top ten. Free of recent acute infections or vaccinations, the donors were healthy HIV-negative adults. Overall study results and limits: The study's rarefaction showed incomplete sorted-subset sequencing despite large depth.

The rearrangement uses TRBV28 and TRBJ2-5, with 11 bases aligning to TRBD2. This TCR came from a man aged 18-30 years in good health. Sequencing was done on a sample of memory CD4+ T cells sorted from blood. As to subset: CD45RA-negative fraction. The CDR3 DNA is TGTGCCAGCAGCGATACCGGGACTAGCGGATCTGGGTACTTC. Translation: CASSDTGTSGSGYF.